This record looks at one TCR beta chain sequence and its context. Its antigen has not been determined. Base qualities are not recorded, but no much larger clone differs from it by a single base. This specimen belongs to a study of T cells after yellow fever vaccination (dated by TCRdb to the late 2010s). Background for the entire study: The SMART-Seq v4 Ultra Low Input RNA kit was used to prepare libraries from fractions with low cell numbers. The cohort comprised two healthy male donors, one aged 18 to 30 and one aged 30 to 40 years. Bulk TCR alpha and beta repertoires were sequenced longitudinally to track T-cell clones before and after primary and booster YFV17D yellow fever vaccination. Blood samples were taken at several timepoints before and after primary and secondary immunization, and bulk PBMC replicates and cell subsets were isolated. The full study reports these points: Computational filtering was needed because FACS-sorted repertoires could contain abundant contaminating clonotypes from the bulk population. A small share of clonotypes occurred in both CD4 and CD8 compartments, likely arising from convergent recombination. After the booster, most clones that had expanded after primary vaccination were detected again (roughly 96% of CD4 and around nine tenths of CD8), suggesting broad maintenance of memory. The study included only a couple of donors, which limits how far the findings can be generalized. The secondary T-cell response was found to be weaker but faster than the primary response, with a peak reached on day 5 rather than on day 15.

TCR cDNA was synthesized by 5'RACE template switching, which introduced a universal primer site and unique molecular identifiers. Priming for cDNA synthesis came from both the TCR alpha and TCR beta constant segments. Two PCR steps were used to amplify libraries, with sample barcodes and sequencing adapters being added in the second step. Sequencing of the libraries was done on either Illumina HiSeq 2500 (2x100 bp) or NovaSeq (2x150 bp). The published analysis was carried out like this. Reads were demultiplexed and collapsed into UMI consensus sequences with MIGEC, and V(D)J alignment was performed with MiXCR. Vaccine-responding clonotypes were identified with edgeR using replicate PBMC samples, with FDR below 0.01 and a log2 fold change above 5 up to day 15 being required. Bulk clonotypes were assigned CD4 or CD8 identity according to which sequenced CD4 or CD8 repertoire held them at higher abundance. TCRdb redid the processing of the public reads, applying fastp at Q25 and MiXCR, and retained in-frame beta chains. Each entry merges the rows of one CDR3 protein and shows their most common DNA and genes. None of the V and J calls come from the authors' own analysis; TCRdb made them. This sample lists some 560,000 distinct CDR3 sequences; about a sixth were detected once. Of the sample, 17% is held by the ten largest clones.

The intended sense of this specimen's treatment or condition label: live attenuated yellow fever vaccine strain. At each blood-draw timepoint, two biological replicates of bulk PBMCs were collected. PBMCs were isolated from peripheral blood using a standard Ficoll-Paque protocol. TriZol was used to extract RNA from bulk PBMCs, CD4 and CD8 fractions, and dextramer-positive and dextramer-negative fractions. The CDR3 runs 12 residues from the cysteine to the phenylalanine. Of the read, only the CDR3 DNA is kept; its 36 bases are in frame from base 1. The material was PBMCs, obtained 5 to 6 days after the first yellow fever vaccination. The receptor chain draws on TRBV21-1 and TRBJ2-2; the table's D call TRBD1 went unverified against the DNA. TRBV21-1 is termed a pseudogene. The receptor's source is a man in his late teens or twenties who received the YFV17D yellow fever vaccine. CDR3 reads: CQGQINTGELFF. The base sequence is TGCCAAGGACAGATTAACACCGGGGAGCTGTTTTTT.